One T cell receptor (beta chain) is described in this entry. This record belongs to a study of blood T cell repertoires in COVID-19. Across the whole study: Donors in the United States, Italy and Spain gave samples during acute or convalescent COVID-19.

Seattle enrolled patients during active infection and tracked them longitudinally. The CDR3 length is 14 residues. The trim removed 3 bases at V and 4 bases at J, leaving 2 bases unmatched. Germline values: CDR1 SGHNT, CDR2 YYREEE (reference sequence). Assay used: immunoSEQ multiplex PCR; TCRdb lists only in-frame clones, some missing. The sample shows roughly 460,000 clones, roughly 89% of them seen only once. The specimen sequenced was peripheral blood. The TCR originated in a man between 18 and 29 years old with COVID-19, enrolled during active disease. The V and J genes are TRBV5-4 and TRBJ2-1, with 9 bases that match TRBD2. Written as DNA, the CDR3 is TGTGCCAGCAGCTCGGGACTAGCTTACAATGAGCAGTTCTTC. This sequence encodes CASSSGLAYNEQFF.